These T cell receptor beta chains were read from a single sample in a study of OX40 agonist ivuxolimab in advanced cancers. Profiling relied on immunoSEQ multiplex PCR, and the TCRdb table lists in-frame clones only, not all of them. The sample has 20,000 or so clones, 74% seen once. The source was CD4+ or CD8+ T cells sorted from blood, collected in a trial of the OX40 agonist ivuxolimab. The source of these receptors is an adult with an advanced solid tumor such as melanoma, head and neck, liver or kidney cancer. Both conserved end residues are part of each CDR3. The D gene is left open where the match is weak. Clone size is shown for a subset of rows, as once, few, many or a class of expanded clone.

j_call | d_call | v_call | clone_size | cdr3_nt | cdr3_aa
TRBJ2-7 | TRBD1 | TRBV6-1 | few | TGTGCCAGCAGTGAATGGGACAGGGGGGCCTACGAGCAGTACTTC | CASSEWDRGAYEQYF
TRBJ2-2 | NA | TRBV4-3 | few | TGCGCCAGCAGCCAAGAGTTCCAAGATGGACCCGCACGAGGGGAGCTGTTTTTT | CASSQEFQDGPARGELFF
TRBJ1-2 | NA | TRBV22-1 | once | TGTCCTGGGAGGCTTAAACGAACGAGAAAGACCTATGGCTACACCTTC | CPGRLKRTRKTYGYTF
TRBJ1-2 | NA | TRBV19 | NA | TGTGCCAGTAGTCTACTGGAGGTGCGTGGCTACACCTTC | CASSLLEVRGYTF
TRBJ2-5 | NA | TRBV7-9 | NA | TGTGCCAGCAGCCCACAGGGCTACCAAGAGACCCAGTACTTC | CASSPQGYQETQYF
TRBJ1-3 | NA | TRBV5-1 | NA | TGCGCCAGCAGTCGGGGTGAAAGCTCTGGAAACACCATATATTTT | CASSRGESSGNTIYF
TRBJ1-3 | NA | TRBV6-5 | NA | TGTGCCAGCAGTCTTACAGGGTTAAGCGGAAACACCATATATTTT | CASSLTGLSGNTIYF
TRBJ2-1 | NA | TRBV4-1 | NA | TGCGCCAGCAGCCAGTCCAGCAGGGACAATGAGCAGTTCTTC | CASSQSSRDNEQFF
TRBJ1-2 | NA | TRBV5-8 | NA | TGTGCCAGCAGCTTCAGCAACTATGGCTACACCTTC | CASSFSNYGYTF
TRBJ2-7 | NA | TRBV21-1 | NA | TGTGCCAGCAGATCACAGATGGCTGACTCCTACGAGCAGTACTTC | CASRSQMADSYEQYF
TRBJ2-2 | NA | TRBV27 | NA | TGTGCCAGCAGTTGGACACCCGACCTCACCGGGGAGCTGTTTTTT | CASSWTPDLTGELFF
TRBJ1-1 | TRBD1 | TRBV19 | NA | TGTGCCAGTTTTGTACTTCAGGGGGGTAACACTGAAGCTTTCTTT | CASFVLQGGNTEAFF
TRBJ2-7 | NA | TRBV19 | NA | TGTGCCAGTAGTATAGATCGGGGTGGCGAGCAGTACTTC | CASSIDRGGEQYF
TRBJ1-5 | TRBD1 | TRBV6-4 | NA | TGTGCCAGCCCCCCTTCTGACAGGGGGCCCTATAGCAATCAGCCCCAGCATTTT | CASPPSDRGPYSNQPQHF
TRBJ2-1 | NA | TRBV6-5 | NA | TGTGCCAGCCGCCAGGGTCGCTCCTACAATGAGCAGTTCTTC | CASRQGRSYNEQFF
TRBJ1-6 | TRBD1 | TRBV4-1 | NA | TGCGCCAGCAGCCAAGGGCCGGGACAGGGTGTTTCACCCCTCCACTTT | CASSQGPGQGVSPLHF
TRBJ2-3 | NA | TRBV9 | NA | TGTGCCAGCACCCTCCTATCTAGCACAGATACGCAGTATTTT | CASTLLSSTDTQYF
TRBJ1-2 | TRBD1 | TRBV9 | NA | TGTGCCAGCAGCGTAGGTCGAGGAGGGGGCGGCGGATATGGCTACACCTTC | CASSVGRGGGGGYGYTF
TRBJ2-1 | TRBD1 | TRBV23-1 | NA | TGCGCCAGCAGTCAGTCACCGGACAGGAGAAGGCAGTTCTTC | CASSQSPDRRRQFF
TRBJ1-2 | NA | TRBV7-3 | NA | TGTGCCAGCAGTGAAATCCCCCCGCAAGATGGCTACACCTTC | CASSEIPPQDGYTF
TRBJ1-1 | NA | TRBV19 | NA | TGTGCCAGTAGTATCGGGACAAAGTTTTACGAAGCTTTCTTT | CASSIGTKFYEAFF
TRBJ1-1 | NA | TRBV28 | NA | TGTGCCAGCAGTCCCTTAGTATCGAACACTGAAGCTTTCTTT | CASSPLVSNTEAFF
TRBJ1-5 | NA | TRBV5-3 | NA | TGTGCCAGAAGTCCCCCTAGCGGGAACAGGTTAACAGATCGGCCAAAACAGCCCCAGCATTTT | CARSPPSGNRLTDRPKQPQHF
TRBJ1-1 | NA | TRBV10-3 | medium-sized | TGTGCCATCGCGAATGATGCAGGCGAAGCTTTCTTT | CAIANDAGEAFF
TRBJ1-1 | NA | TRBV5-1 | NA | TGCGCCAGCAGCTTGGTCGGGGCGTACAATCCCACTGAAGCTTTCTTT | CASSLVGAYNPTEAFF
TRBJ2-3 | NA | TRBV2 | NA | TGTGCCAGCGAAAAGGGGACTAGCACAGATACGCAGTATTTT | CASEKGTSTDTQYF
TRBJ2-1 | TRBD2 | TRBV6-5 | once | TGTGCCAGCAGTTCGTTAGCGGGGTTTGAGGGCAATGAGCAGTTCTTC | CASSSLAGFEGNEQFF
TRBJ2-3 | NA | TRBV6-5 | NA | TGTGCCAGCAGTTACTCGGGGGGACTTAGCACAGATACGCAGTATTTT | CASSYSGGLSTDTQYF
TRBJ1-3 | NA | TRBV7-9 | few | TGTGCCAGCAGCTTAAGTTTAGGCGGACAGAGCTCTGGAAACACCATATATTTT | CASSLSLGGQSSGNTIYF
TRBJ2-2 | NA | TRBV9 | NA | TGTGCCAGCAGCCCGCTCTCACAGGTTAGGGACACCGGGGAGCTGTTTTTT | CASSPLSQVRDTGELFF
TRBJ2-1 | NA | TRBV19 | NA | TGTGCCAGTAGTATCCTCGTCGGGAGTGAGCAGTTCTTC | CASSILVGSEQFF
TRBJ1-3 | NA | TRBV19 | NA | TGTGCCAGTAGCGGGATAGTGGGCAGTCTGGCATGGGGCTCTGGAAACACCATATATTTT | CASSGIVGSLAWGSGNTIYF
TRBJ1-3 | NA | TRBV7-9 | once | TGTGCCAGCAGCTTTCAGGGGCTGGGCTCTGGAAACACCATATATTTT | CASSFQGLGSGNTIYF
TRBJ1-1 | NA | TRBV2 | NA | TGTGCCAGAGGGACGGCGGGGGATGTCGGGACTGAAGCTTTCTTT | CARGTAGDVGTEAFF
TRBJ2-1 | TRBD2 | TRBV7-9 | NA | TGTGCCAGCAGCTTAATTGGGACTAGCGGGATTTTGTCCTACAATGAGCAGTTCTTC | CASSLIGTSGILSYNEQFF
TRBJ1-3 | NA | TRBV15 | NA | TGTGCCACCAGCAGAGATCCCCCCGGGGTTGGAAACACCATATATTTT | CATSRDPPGVGNTIYF
TRBJ2-7 | NA | TRBV4-3 | NA | TGCGCCAGCAGCCAAGATCCGGAAAGCTCCTACGAGCAGTACTTC | CASSQDPESSYEQYF
TRBJ1-2 | NA | TRBV5-6 | few | TGTGCCAGCGGGTACGGGGGGCAGGGTGGCTACACCTTC | CASGYGGQGGYTF
TRBJ1-2 | NA | TRBV5-8 | NA | TGTGCCAGCATCCGTGGTAGTGTAGGTGTTAACTATGGCTACACCTTC | CASIRGSVGVNYGYTF
TRBJ2-7 | NA | TRBV4-2 | NA | TGTGCCAGCAGCCAAGCGCTCACCTACGAGCAGTACTTC | CASSQALTYEQYF
TRBJ1-4 | TRBD1 | TRBV4-3 | NA | TGCGCCAGCAGCCAAGCCCTCCTCCGACAGGGGACTAATGAAAAACTGTTTTTT | CASSQALLRQGTNEKLFF
TRBJ2-7 | NA | TRBV11-2 | NA | TGTGCCAGCAGCTTAGATGTGGGGGCCTACGAGCAGTACTTC | CASSLDVGAYEQYF
TRBJ1-3 | NA | TRBV13 | many | TGTGCCAGCAGCTCGGACGTTACCTCTGGAAACACCATATATTTT | CASSSDVTSGNTIYF
TRBJ1-2 | TRBD1 | TRBV29-1 | NA | TGCGGCACGGGGGATACCGGGACAGGGCCGTATCCCTTC | CGTGDTGTGPYPF
TRBJ1-2 | NA | TRBV5-5 | NA | TGTGCCAGCAGCTTGGAGCCCTATGGCTACACCTTC | CASSLEPYGYTF
TRBJ2-7 | TRBD2 | TRBV28 | NA | TGTGCCACCCGGCTAGCGGGGGGACCCGCATACTACGAGCAGTACTTC | CATRLAGGPAYYEQYF
TRBJ2-2 | NA | TRBV7-8 | few | TGTGCCAGCAGCTCCCTGGGGGAGGCACCTACCCTGGGCGCCGGGGAGCTGTTTTTT | CASSSLGEAPTLGAGELFF
TRBJ1-3 | NA | TRBV5-1 | NA | TGCGCCAGCAGCTCGGGCGGCATCTCTGGAAACACCATATATTTT | CASSSGGISGNTIYF
TRBJ1-1 | TRBD1 | TRBV6-5 | NA | TGTGCCAGCAGTAGGACAGGTATGAACACTGAAGCTTTCTTT | CASSRTGMNTEAFF
TRBJ2-7 | NA | TRBV6-9 | NA | TGTGCCAGCAGTTTTCGGGCCGCTAATAACGAGCAGTACTTC | CASSFRAANNEQYF
TRBJ2-2 | TRBD1 | TRBV7-3 | NA | TGTGCCAGCAGCTCCCGGACAGGGGACACCGGGGAGCTGTTTTTT | CASSSRTGDTGELFF
TRBJ1-3 | NA | TRBV6-5 | NA | TGTGCCAGCAGCACGTACTCTGGAAACACCATATATTTT | CASSTYSGNTIYF
TRBJ1-1 | NA | TRBV27 | NA | TGTGCCAGCAGTTTATTCGAGAACACTGAAGCTTTCTTT | CASSLFENTEAFF
TRBJ1-1 | TRBD1 | TRBV6-5 | NA | TGTGCCAGCAGTTCAGCCGGGACAGCCAACACTGAAGCTTTCTTT | CASSSAGTANTEAFF
TRBJ1-2 | NA | TRBV27 | NA | TGTGCCAGCCGGGGGGAGTTTAACTATGGCTACACCTTC | CASRGEFNYGYTF